The sequence of this TCR beta chain was determined in a study of T cell repertoires in cytomegalovirus infection (dated by TCRdb to 2018 to 2020). In the study overall: The HLA type of each donor mattered for the analysis, because public TCR beta signatures pointed to carriage of CMV infection along with the matching HLA type. Results the study describes overall, beyond this receptor: Carriers of CMV infection plus the relevant HLA type were discriminated by the cumulative frequency of public TCR beta family members in the study cohort and in an independent roughly 380-donor cohort. The ex vivo response was dominated by HLA-C-restricted CMV-specific TCR beta clonotypes, which also provided the single most frequent clonotype in two of eight donors.

The listed sequencing device is Illumina HiSeq 1500. TCRdb itself trimmed the public reads at Q25 with fastp, ran MiXCR and retained productive beta chains. Rows are combined by CDR3 protein, so each entry shows the most common genes and DNA. In this sample the table shows fewer than 200,000 distinct CDR3 sequences, 8% to 10% of which occur a single time. The ten largest clones represent about 4.6% of the sample. The germline V gene gives CDR1 as MNHEY and CDR2 as SVGEGT. Measured from the cysteine to the phenylalanine, the CDR3 is 16 residues long. The sequence is cut down to CDR3 DNA, 48 bases in frame from base 1. Clipping removes 5 bases from V and 4 bases from J, with 10 as the unmatched junction base count. This clonotype appeared many times. The antigen it binds to is not known. The sample holds no much larger clone one base away, and base qualities are not on file.

The sequenced material came from PBMCs. The sequence derives from a human donor in good health (CMV status not recorded). Some clones in this sample may be carry-over from other donors' samples. Here the chain combines TRBV6-2 or TRBV6-3 and TRBJ2-2, and TRBD2 matches 7 of the central bases. Here is the DNA: TGTGCCAGCAGTCCCTCAAGACTAGCAATCACCGGGGAGCTGTTTTTT. This encodes CASSPSRLAITGELFF.